This is a list of T cell receptor beta chains from one sample in a study of shared clonotypes between healthy human individuals. Clones were sequenced by immunoSEQ multiplex PCR, and TCRdb holds only the in-frame ones, with some missing. The sample includes a few million clones, approximately 96% of them seen just once. The sequenced material came from naive CD4+ T cells sorted from blood. Receptors were obtained from a man between 18 and 29 years old in good health. CDR3s include the opening cysteine and the closing phenylalanine or tryptophan. D genes are given only for firm matches. Expanded clones get a size class; other rows say once, few or many, or leave the size out.

D gene	V gene	clone size	J gene	CDR3 protein	CDR3 DNA
-	TRBV5-1	once	TRBJ1-2	CASSGGSGDYGYTF	TGCGCCAGCAGCGGGGGCTCAGGGGACTATGGCTACACCTTC
-	TRBV21-1	-	TRBJ1-6	CASSKEVGLSSPLHF	TGTGCCAGCAGCAAAGAAGTGGGCTTAAGCTCACCCCTCCACTTT
TRBD2	TRBV9	-	TRBJ2-1	CASSAGLIAGNEQFF	TGTGCCAGCAGCGCCGGATTAATAGCGGGCAATGAGCAGTTCTTC
TRBD1	TRBV6-1	-	TRBJ1-4	CASSDIRTGGNEKLFF	TGTGCCAGCAGTGACATAAGGACAGGGGGTAATGAAAAACTGTTTTTT
-	TRBV12-5	-	TRBJ2-3	CASGLPHWSGTSTDTQYF	TGTGCTAGTGGTTTGCCACATTGGAGCGGTACTAGCACAGATACGCAGTATTTT
TRBD2	TRBV5-1	once	TRBJ2-3	CASSLASWAGGPVDTQYF	TGCGCCAGCAGCTTGGCCTCTTGGGCGGGGGGGCCAGTAGATACGCAGTATTTT
-	TRBV5-4	-	TRBJ2-7	CASSLQGPLSYEQYF	TGTGCCAGCAGCCTACAGGGCCCCCTATCCTACGAGCAGTACTTC
-	TRBV27	-	TRBJ2-7	CASSFVLRAMAEQYF	TGTGCCAGCAGTTTTGTACTTCGAGCCATGGCCGAGCAGTACTTC
-	TRBV9	-	TRBJ1-4	CASSVSPQAFKGEKLFF	TGTGCCAGCAGCGTATCCCCACAGGCCTTTAAGGGGGAAAAACTGTTTTTT
-	TRBV29-1	-	TRBJ1-2	CSVGLNGGVGGYTF	TGCAGCGTTGGCCTTAATGGGGGAGTGGGGGGCTACACCTTC
-	TRBV7-9	few	TRBJ1-2	CASARELYGYTF	TGTGCCTCCGCCAGGGAGCTTTATGGCTACACCTTC
-	TRBV10-3	-	TRBJ2-7	CAISVGGLSSSYEQYF	TGTGCCATCAGTGTGGGGGGCCTTTCGAGCTCCTACGAGCAGTACTTC
-	TRBV18	-	TRBJ2-1	CASSPPSSGPGYNEQFF	TGTGCCAGCTCACCACCGTCTTCAGGCCCAGGCTACAATGAGCAGTTCTTC
-	TRBV10-1	-	TRBJ2-3	CASSELGGLTDTQYF	TGCGCCAGCAGTGAGTTGGGGGGGCTCACAGATACGCAGTATTTT
-	TRBV2	-	TRBJ2-1	CASSEAGFYISYNEQFF	TGTGCCAGCAGTGAAGCGGGCTTTTACATCTCCTACAATGAGCAGTTCTTC
-	TRBV6-1	-	TRBJ2-7	CASSDHALASNSYEQYF	TGTGCCAGCAGTGACCACGCTCTGGCGAGCAACTCCTACGAGCAGTACTTC
-	TRBV28	-	TRBJ1-2	CASSDGGSNYGYTF	TGTGCCAGCAGTGACGGCGGTTCTAACTATGGCTACACCTTC
-	TRBV6-5	-	TRBJ1-3	CASSYSREGNTIYF	TGTGCCAGCAGTTACTCTCGGGAGGGAAACACCATATATTTT
-	TRBV30	-	TRBJ2-3	CAWSSTTDTQYF	TGTGCCTGGAGTTCGACTACAGATACGCAGTATTTT
-	TRBV19	-	TRBJ2-7	CASSRLWDKSYEQYF	TGTGCCAGTAGTCGTCTCTGGGACAAATCCTACGAGCAGTACTTC
TRBD2	TRBV10-3	-	TRBJ2-3	CAISESGTRAQYF	TGTGCCATCAGTGAGTCAGGGACTAGGGCGCAGTATTTT
-	TRBV6-1	-	TRBJ1-5	CASSLSGQPQHF	TGTGCCAGCAGCTTGTCGGGACAGCCCCAGCATTTT
-	TRBV30	-	TRBJ2-3	CAWSEVAVNLGDTQYF	TGTGCCTGGAGTGAGGTAGCGGTCAACCTGGGAGATACGCAGTATTTT
-	TRBV10-2	-	TRBJ1-2	CASRDRSPEGYGYTF	TGCGCCAGCAGAGATCGCAGCCCCGAGGGCTATGGCTACACCTTC
TRBD1	TRBV27	-	TRBJ1-6	CASSIRPGQGIVSGNSPLHF	TGTGCCAGCAGTATACGACCGGGACAGGGTATTGTCTCCGGGAATTCACCCCTCCACTTT
-	TRBV6-1	-	TRBJ2-7	CASSRTGGVLGQYF	TGTGCCAGCAGTAGGACAGGCGGGGTTTTGGGGCAGTACTTC
-	TRBV13	once	TRBJ1-6	CASSSNRQIYNSPLHF	TGTGCCAGCAGCTCGAATAGGCAGATCTATAATTCACCCCTCCACTTT
-	TRBV30	-	TRBJ2-1	CAWRAGSSYNEQFF	TGTGCCTGGAGGGCGGGGAGCTCCTACAATGAGCAGTTCTTC
-	TRBV18	once	TRBJ2-7	CASSPPNSYEQYF	TGTGCCAGCTCACCTCCGAACTCCTACGAGCAGTACTTC
-	TRBV6-6	-	TRBJ2-3	CASSRDPRATDTQYF	TGTGCCAGCAGTCGTGACCCGCGAGCCACAGATACGCAGTATTTT
-	TRBV25-1	-	TRBJ2-7	CASSEPGTYEQYF	TGTGCCAGCAGTGAACCAGGAACCTACGAGCAGTACTTC
TRBD1	TRBV6-5	-	TRBJ2-7	CASSYSGQGAPYEQYF	TGTGCCAGCAGTTACTCGGGGCAGGGGGCCCCCTACGAGCAGTACTTC
TRBD1	TRBV7-6	-	TRBJ1-3	CASSESRTGGFVENTIYF	TGTGCCAGCAGCGAAAGTCGGACAGGGGGCTTCGTGGAAAACACCATATATTTT
-	TRBV27	-	TRBJ2-7	CASSPNRVQEQYF	TGTGCCAGCAGCCCTAACAGGGTTCAGGAGCAGTACTTC
TRBD1	TRBV30	-	TRBJ2-4	CAWNQKGQGIAKNIQYF	TGTGCCTGGAATCAGAAAGGACAGGGGATAGCCAAAAACATTCAGTACTTC
-	TRBV7-9	-	TRBJ2-2	CASSLARDQNTGELFF	TGTGCCAGCAGCTTGGCCCGGGACCAGAACACCGGGGAGCTGTTTTTT
TRBD2	TRBV7-2	-	TRBJ2-3	CASSPRGTSGGTDTQYF	TGTGCCAGCAGCCCGCGCGGGACTAGCGGCGGGACAGATACGCAGTATTTT